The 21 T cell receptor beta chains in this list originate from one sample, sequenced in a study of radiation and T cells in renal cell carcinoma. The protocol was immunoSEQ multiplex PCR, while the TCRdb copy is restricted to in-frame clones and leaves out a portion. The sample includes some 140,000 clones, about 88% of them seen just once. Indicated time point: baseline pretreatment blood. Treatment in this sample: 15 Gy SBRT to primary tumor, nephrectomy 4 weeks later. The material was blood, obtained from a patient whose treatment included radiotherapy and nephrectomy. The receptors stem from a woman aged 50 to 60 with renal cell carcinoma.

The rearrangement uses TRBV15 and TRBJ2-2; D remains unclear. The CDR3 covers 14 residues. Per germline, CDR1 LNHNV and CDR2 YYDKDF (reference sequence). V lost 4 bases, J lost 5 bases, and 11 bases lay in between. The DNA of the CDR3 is TGTGCCACCAGCAAAGCAGATACAACCGGGGAGCTGTTTTTT. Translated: CATSKADTTGELFF.

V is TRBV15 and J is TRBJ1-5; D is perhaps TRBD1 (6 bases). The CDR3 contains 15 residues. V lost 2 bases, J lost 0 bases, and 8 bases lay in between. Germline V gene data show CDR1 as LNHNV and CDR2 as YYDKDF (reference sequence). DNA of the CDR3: TGTGCCACCAGCAGAACAGGGAATAGCAATCAGCCCCAGCATTTT. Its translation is CATSRTGNSNQPQHF.

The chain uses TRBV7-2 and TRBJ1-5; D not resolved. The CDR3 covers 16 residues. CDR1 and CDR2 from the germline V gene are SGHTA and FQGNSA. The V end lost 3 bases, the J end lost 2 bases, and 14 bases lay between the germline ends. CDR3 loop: CASSLGGVGGNQPQHF. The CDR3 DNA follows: TGTGCCAGCAGCTTGGGCGGGGTAGGCGGCAATCAGCCCCAGCATTTT.

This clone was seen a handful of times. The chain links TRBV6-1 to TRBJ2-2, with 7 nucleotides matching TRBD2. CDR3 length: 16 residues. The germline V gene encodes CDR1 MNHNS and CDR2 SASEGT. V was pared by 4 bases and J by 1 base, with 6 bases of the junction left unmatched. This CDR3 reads CASSAPASGNTGELFF. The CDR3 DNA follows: TGTGCCAGCAGTGCCCCCGCTAGCGGGAACACCGGGGAGCTGTTTTTT.

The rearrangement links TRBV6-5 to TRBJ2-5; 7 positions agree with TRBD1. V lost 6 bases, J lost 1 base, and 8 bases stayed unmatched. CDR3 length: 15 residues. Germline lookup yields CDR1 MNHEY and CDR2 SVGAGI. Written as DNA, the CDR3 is TGTGCCAGCAGCCTACTGGGACAGCTCCAAGAGACCCAGTACTTC. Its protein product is CASSLLGQLQETQYF.

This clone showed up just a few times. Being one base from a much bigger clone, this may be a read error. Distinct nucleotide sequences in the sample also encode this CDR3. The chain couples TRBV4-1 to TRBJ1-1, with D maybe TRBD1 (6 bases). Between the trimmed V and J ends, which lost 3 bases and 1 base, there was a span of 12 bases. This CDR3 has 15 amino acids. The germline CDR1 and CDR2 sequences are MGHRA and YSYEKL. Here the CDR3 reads CASSHPGHRNTEAFF. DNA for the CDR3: TGCGCCAGCAGCCACCCGGGACATAGGAACACTGAAGCTTTCTTT.

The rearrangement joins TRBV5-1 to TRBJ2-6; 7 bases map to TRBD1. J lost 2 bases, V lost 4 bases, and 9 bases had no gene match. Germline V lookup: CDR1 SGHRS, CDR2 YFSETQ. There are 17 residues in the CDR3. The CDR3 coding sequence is TGCGCCAGCAGCCAGCACGGACAGGCGGCTGGGGCCAACGTCCTGACTTTC. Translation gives CASSQHGQAAGANVLTF.

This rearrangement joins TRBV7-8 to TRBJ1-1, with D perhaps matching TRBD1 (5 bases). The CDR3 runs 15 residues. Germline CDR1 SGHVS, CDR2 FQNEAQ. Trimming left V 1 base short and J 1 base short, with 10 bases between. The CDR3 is CASSLGGVKNTEAFF. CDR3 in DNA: TGTGCCAGCAGCTTAGGAGGGGTCAAGAACACTGAAGCTTTCTTT.

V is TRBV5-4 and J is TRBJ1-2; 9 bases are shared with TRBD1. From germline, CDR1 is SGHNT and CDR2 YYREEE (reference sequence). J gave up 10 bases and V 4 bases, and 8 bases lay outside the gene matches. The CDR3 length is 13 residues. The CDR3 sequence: CASSGGQGDLYTF. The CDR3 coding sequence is TGTGCCAGCAGCGGGGGACAGGGAGACCTCTACACCTTC.

CDR3 nucleotide sequence: TGTGCCTGGTCCAGGGAAAGGGACACTGAAGCTTTCTTT. It is translated as CAWSRERDTEAFF. The V call is TRBV30, the J call TRBJ1-1; a weak D match, TRBD1 (5 bases). V lost 5 bases to trimming and J lost 3 bases, with 13 bases between them. The CDR3 is made up of 13 amino acids. Per the germline V gene, CDR1 is GTSNPN and CDR2 is SVGIG (reference sequence).

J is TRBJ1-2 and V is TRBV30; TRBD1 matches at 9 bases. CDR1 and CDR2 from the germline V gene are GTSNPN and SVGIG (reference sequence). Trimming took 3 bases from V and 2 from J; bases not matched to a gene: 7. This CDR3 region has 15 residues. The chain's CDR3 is CAWRRTGESNYGYTF. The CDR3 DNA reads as TGTGCCTGGAGGCGGACAGGGGAGTCGAACTATGGCTACACCTTC.

The CDR3 region has the DNA TGTGCCAGTAGTACCCCCATGGGACAGCCGAAAGAAAAAGAAGCTTTCTTT. It codes for CASSTPMGQPKEKEAFF. The gene calls are TRBV19 and TRBJ1-1, with 7 bases lining up with TRBD1. Looked up from germline, CDR1 is LNHDA and CDR2 is SQIVND (reference sequence). The CDR3 has 17 amino acids. V gave up 4 bases and J gave up 8 bases; unmatched junction bases: 19.

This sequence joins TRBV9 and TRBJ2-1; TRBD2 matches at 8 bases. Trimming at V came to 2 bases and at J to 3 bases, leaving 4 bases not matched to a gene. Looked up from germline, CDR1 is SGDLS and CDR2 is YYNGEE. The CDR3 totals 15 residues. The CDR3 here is CASSVLGLVYNEQFF. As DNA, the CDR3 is TGTGCCAGCAGCGTTTTGGGACTAGTCTACAATGAGCAGTTCTTC. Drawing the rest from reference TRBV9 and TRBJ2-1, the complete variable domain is DSGVTQTPKHLITATGQRVTLRCSPRSGDLSVYWYQQSLDQGLQFLIQYYNGEERAKGNILERFSAQQFPDLHSELNLSSLELGDSALYFCASSVLGLVYNEQFFGPGTRLTVL.

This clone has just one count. The CDR3 DNA sequence: TGCGCCAGCAGCCAACCAAACAGGGATGAGACCCAGTACTTC. Translated: CASSQPNRDETQYF. The V and J genes are TRBV4-1 and TRBJ2-5, with a tentative D call TRBD1 (6 bases). V dropped 2 bases and J dropped 5 bases, with 12 bases sitting between them. The CDR3 length is 14 residues. Germline lookup yields CDR1 MGHRA and CDR2 YSYEKL.

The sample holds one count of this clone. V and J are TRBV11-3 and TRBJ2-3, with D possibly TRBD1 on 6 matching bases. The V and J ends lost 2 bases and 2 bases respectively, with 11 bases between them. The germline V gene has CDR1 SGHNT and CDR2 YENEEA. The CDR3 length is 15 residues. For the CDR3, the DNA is TGTGCCAGCAGCTTATCAGGGGCTGACACAGATACGCAGTATTTT. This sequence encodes CASSLSGADTDTQYF.

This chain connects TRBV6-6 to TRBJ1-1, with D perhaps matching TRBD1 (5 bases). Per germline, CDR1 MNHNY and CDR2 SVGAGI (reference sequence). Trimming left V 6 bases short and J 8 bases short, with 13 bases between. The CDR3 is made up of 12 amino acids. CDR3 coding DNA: TGTGCCAGCAGCCACCCGGGACTCGAAGCTTTCTTT. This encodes CASSHPGLEAFF.

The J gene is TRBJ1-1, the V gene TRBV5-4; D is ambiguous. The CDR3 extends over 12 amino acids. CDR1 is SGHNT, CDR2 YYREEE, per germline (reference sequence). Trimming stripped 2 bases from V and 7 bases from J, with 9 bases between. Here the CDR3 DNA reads TGTGCCAGCAGCTTTTCTGGCAGTGAAGCTTTCTTT. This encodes CASSFSGSEAFF.

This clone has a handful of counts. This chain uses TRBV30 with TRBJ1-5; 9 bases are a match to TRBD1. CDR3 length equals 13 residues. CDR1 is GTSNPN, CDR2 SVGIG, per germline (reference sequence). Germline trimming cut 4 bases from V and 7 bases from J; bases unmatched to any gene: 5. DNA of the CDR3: TGTGCCTGGACGGGACAGGGAACGCAGCCCCAGCATTTT. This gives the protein CAWTGQGTQPQHF.

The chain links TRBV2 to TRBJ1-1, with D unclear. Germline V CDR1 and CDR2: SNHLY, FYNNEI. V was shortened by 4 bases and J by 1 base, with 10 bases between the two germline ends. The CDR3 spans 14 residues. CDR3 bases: TGTGCCAGCAGTGCTTTAACGGCGAACACTGAAGCTTTCTTT. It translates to CASSALTANTEAFF.

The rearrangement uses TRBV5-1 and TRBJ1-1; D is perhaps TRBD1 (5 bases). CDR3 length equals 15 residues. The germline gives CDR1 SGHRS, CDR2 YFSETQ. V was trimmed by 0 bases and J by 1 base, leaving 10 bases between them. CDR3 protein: CASSLVRTRNTEAFF. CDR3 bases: TGCGCCAGCAGCTTGGTAAGGACAAGGAACACTGAAGCTTTCTTT.

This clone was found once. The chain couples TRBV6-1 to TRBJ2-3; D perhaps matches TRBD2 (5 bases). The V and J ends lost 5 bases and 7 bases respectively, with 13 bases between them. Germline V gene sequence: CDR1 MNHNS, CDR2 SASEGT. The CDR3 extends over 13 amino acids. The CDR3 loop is CASSLAGLNTQYF. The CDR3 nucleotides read TGTGCCAGCAGTCTCGCCGGACTGAATACGCAGTATTTT.